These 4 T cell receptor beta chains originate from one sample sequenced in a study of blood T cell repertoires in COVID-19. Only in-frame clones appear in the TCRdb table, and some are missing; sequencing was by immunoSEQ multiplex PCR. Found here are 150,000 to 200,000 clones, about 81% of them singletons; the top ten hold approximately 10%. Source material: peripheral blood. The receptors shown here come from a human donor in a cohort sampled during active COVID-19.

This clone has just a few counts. The CDR3 loop is CASSIDPGGKQPQHF. The CDR3 coding sequence is TGTGCCAGTAGTATAGATCCGGGGGGGAAACAGCCCCAGCATTTT. This rearrangement joins TRBV19 to TRBJ1-5, with a tentative D call TRBD1 (5 bases). V was shortened by 0 bases and J by 7 bases, with 13 bases between the two germline ends. Germline V lookup: CDR1 LNHDA, CDR2 SQIVND (reference sequence). This CDR3 spans 15 amino acids.

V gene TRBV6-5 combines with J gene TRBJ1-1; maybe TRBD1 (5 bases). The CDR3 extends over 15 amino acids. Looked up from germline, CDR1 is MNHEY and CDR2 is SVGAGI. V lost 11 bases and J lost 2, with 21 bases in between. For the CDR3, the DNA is TGTGCCGCCCGAGGGGAGGGCAGTAACAACACTGAAGCTTTCTTT. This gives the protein CAARGEGSNNTEAFF.

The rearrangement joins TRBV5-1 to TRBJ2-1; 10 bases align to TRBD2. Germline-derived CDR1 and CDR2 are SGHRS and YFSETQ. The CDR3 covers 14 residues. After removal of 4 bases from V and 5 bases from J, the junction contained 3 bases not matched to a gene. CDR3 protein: CASSRGLADNEQFF. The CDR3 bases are TGCGCCAGCAGCCGTGGACTAGCGGACAATGAGCAGTTCTTC.

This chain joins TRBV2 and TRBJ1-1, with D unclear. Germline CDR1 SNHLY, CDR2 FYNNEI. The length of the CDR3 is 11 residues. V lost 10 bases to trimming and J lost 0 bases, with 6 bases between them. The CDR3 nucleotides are TGTGCCACCCGGGTGAACACTGAAGCTTTCTTT. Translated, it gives CATRVNTEAFF.